This T cell receptor beta chain was sequenced for a study of identical twins. TCRdb itself ran the 5' RACE reads through MiXCR, one entry per CDR3 protein. Of 700,000 or so distinct CDR3 sequences listed, over 20% are singletons. Germline V gene lookup returns CDR1 MNHEY and CDR2 SMNVEV (reference sequence). The CDR3 contains 14 residues. Trimming pared 6 bases from V and 0 bases from J, leaving 9 bases between. This sample also appeared in a second study, on T cells expressing NK-cell markers. This second study says: As a fraction of CD8+ T cells, dominant NKG2C+ clonotypes reached roughly 1.0-8% in six donors. In several donors, dominant clonotypes made up 28.3-60.1% of CD3+CD56-NKG2C+ cells.

This clonotype was sampled from a woman aged 18 to 35 in good health. The chain joins TRBV27 to TRBJ1-5; D is unresolved. The source material was PBMCs. The CDR3 DNA reads TGTGCCAGCAGCACTCAGTATAGCAATCAGCCCCAGCATTTT. Translated, it gives CASSTQYSNQPQHF.